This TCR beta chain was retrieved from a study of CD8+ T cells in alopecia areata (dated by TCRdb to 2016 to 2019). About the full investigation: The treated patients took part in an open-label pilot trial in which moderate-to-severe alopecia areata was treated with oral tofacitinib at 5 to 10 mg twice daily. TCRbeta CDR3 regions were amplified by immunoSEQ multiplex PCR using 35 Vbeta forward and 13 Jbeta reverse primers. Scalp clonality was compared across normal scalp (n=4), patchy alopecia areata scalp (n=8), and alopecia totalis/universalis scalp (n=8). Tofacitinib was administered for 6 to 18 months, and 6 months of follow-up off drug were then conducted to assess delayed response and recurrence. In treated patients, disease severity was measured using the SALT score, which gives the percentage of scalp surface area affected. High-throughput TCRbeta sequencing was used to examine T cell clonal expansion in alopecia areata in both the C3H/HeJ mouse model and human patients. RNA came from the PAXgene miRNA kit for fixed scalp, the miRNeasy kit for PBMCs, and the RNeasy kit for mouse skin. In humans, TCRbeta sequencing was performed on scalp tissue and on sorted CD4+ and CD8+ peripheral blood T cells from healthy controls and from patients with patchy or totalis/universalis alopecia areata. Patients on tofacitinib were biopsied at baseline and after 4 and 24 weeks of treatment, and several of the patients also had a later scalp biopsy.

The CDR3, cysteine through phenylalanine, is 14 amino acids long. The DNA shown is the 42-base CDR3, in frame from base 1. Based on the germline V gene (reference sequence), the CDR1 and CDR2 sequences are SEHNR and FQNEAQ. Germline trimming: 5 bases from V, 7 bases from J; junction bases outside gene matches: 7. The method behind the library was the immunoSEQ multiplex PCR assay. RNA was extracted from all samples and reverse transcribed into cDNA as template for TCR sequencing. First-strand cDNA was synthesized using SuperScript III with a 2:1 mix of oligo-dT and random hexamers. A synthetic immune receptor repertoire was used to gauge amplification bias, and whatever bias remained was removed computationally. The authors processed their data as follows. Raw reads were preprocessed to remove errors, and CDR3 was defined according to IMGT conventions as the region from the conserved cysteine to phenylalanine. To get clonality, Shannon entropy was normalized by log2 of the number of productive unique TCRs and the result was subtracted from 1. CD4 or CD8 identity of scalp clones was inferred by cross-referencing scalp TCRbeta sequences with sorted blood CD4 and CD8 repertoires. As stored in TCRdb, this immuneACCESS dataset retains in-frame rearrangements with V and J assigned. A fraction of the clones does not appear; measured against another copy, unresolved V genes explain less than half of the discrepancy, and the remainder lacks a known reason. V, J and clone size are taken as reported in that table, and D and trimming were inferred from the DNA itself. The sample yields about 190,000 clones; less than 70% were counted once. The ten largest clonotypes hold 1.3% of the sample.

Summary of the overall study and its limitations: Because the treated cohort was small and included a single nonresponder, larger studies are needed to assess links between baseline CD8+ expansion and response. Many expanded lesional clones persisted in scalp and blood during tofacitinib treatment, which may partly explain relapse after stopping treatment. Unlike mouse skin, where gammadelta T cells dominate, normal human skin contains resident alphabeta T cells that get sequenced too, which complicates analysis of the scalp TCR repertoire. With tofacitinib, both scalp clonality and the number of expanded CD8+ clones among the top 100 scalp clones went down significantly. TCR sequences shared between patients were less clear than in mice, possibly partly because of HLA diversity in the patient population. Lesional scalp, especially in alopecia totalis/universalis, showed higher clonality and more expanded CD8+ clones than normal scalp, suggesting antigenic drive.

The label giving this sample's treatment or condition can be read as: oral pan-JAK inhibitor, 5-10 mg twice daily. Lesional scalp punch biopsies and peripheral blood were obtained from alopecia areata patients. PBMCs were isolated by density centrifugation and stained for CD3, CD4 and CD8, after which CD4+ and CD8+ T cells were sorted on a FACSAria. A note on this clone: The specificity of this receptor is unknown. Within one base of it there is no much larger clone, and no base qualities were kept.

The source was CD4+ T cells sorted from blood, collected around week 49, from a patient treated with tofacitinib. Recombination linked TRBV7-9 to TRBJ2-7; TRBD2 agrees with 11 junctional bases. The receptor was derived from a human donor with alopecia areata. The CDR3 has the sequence CASSLQGLADEQYF. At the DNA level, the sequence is TGTGCCAGCAGCCTCCAGGGACTAGCGGATGAGCAGTACTTC.